These 27 T cell receptor beta chains came from one sample sequenced in a study of CD8+ T cells in alopecia areata. It was cDNA, reverse transcribed from extracted RNA, that served as the sequencing template. TCRdb keeps only in-frame clones here, not all; method: immunoSEQ multiplex PCR. The data contain around 140,000 clones, 87% of them singletons. This sample comprised CD8+ T cells sorted from blood, obtained at week 0. These receptors were taken from a human donor with alopecia areata.

This rearrangement joins TRBV28 to TRBJ2-1, with 10 bases matching TRBD1. J lost 7 bases, V lost 3 bases, and 9 bases had no gene match. The CDR3 is 16 residues long. Germline loops: CDR1 MDHEN, CDR2 SYDVKM. This CDR3 is CASSFRGTGDHNEQFF. CDR3 nucleotides: TGTGCCAGCAGTTTCCGCGGGACAGGGGACCATAATGAGCAGTTCTTC.

This clone was picked up one time. The chain joins TRBV7-9 to TRBJ2-7; 12 bases fit TRBD2. J lost 5 bases, V lost 5 bases, and 4 bases had no gene match. The CDR3 covers 14 residues. Germline V gene data show CDR1 as SEHNR and CDR2 as FQNEAQ (reference sequence). CDR3 sequence: CASSTSGRNHEQYF. The DNA for the CDR3 is TGTGCCAGCAGCACTAGCGGGAGGAATCACGAGCAGTACTTC.

This chain connects TRBV27 to TRBJ1-2, with 7 bases that match TRBD1. The CDR3 sequence is 14 residues long. J lost 5 bases, V lost 3 bases, and 6 bases had no gene match. Germline CDR1 reads MNHEY; CDR2 reads SMNVEV (reference sequence). In nucleotides, the CDR3 is TGTGCCAGCAGTTTGGGGGACAGTGGGTATGGCTACACCTTC. Amino acid sequence: CASSLGDSGYGYTF.

V gene TRBV14 combines with J gene TRBJ2-7; D is undetermined. V dropped 0 bases and J dropped 3 bases, with 12 bases sitting between them. This CDR3 comprises 15 residues. Germline V CDR1 and CDR2: SGHDN, FVKESK. The CDR3, as DNA: TGTGCCAGCAGCCAAGAAACGCGGCCGGGCTACGAGCAGTACTTC. This translates into CASSQETRPGYEQYF.

About this clone: One junction end does not reproduce the germline sequence, and a read error may be involved. The same CDR3 arises from other DNA sequences in this sample as well. This sequence joins TRBV7-2 and TRBJ2-1; 12 bases are a match to TRBD2. From germline, CDR1 is SGHTA and CDR2 FQGNSA. CDR3 length equals 14 residues. This CDR3 reads CASSLAGGRDEQFF. Written as DNA, the CDR3 is TGCGCCAGCAGCCTAGCGGGGGGGCGCGATGAGCAGTTCTTC.

The chain carries TRBV9 and TRBJ2-7; D is perhaps TRBD1 or TRBD2 (5 bases each). The CDR3 contains 13 residues. The germline V gene has CDR1 SGDLS and CDR2 YYNGEE. Trimming shortened V by 7 bases and J by 2 bases, and 13 bases separated the two germline ends. The CDR3: CASGPGTTYEQYF. The CDR3 nucleotides read TGTGCCAGCGGTCCAGGGACGACCTACGAGCAGTACTTC.

This chain connects TRBV7-9 to TRBJ2-3; D is ambiguous. The germline V and J ends were trimmed by 9 bases and 2 bases, with 21 bases remaining between them. CDR1 SEHNR and CDR2 FQNEAQ come from the germline V gene (reference sequence). The CDR3 has 16 amino acids. The CDR3 spells CARDPPPGDNTDTQYF. For the CDR3, the DNA is TGTGCCAGGGACCCCCCACCCGGCGACAACACAGATACGCAGTATTTT.

The CDR3 DNA reads as TGTGCCAGCAGTGAGGGGAGCGGGACCATAAACACAGATACGCAGTATTTT. Translation gives CASSEGSGTINTDTQYF. The chain employs TRBV6-1 and TRBJ2-3; 7 bases match TRBD2. Per germline, CDR1 MNHNS and CDR2 SASEGT. With 3 bases clipped from V and 2 bases from J, the junction kept 11 bases outside the gene matches. This CDR3 has 17 residues.

V usage is TRBV13 and J usage is TRBJ2-7; 7 positions match TRBD1. The length of the CDR3 is 16 residues. Trimming cost V 3 bases and J 1 base; bases outside gene matches: 9. In germline, CDR1 is PRHDT, CDR2 FYEKMQ (reference sequence). The CDR3 sequence: CASSLYNRGNSYEQYF. CDR3 sequence (DNA): TGTGCCAGCAGCTTGTATAACAGGGGCAATTCCTACGAGCAGTACTTC.

The chain uses TRBV29-1 and TRBJ2-7, with 7 bases matching TRBD1. Trimming took 7 bases from V and 4 from J; bases not matched to a gene: 10. CDR3 length: 13 amino acids. The germline gives CDR1 SQVTM, CDR2 ANQGSEA. CDR3 region: CSGQGSSIYEQYF. The CDR3 region has the DNA TGCAGCGGACAGGGTTCTTCGATTTACGAGCAGTACTTC.

V and J are TRBV5-6 and TRBJ1-1, with D tentatively TRBD1 (5 bases). Germline CDR1 SGHDT, CDR2 YYEEEE. Trimming took 0 bases from V and 1 from J, leaving 7 bases between them. This CDR3 spans 14 amino acids. In DNA form, the CDR3 reads TGTGCCAGCAGCTTGGGTGACAGGAACACTGAAGCTTTCTTT. Translating it yields CASSLGDRNTEAFF.

V gene TRBV29-1 combines with J gene TRBJ2-7; D not certain. The V gene's germline CDR1 is SQVTM and CDR2 ANQGSEA. This CDR3 is built from 13 residues. V was cut by 3 bases and J by 2 bases, with 11 bases left in between. The CDR3 loop is CSVEAGYPYEQYF. The CDR3, as DNA: TGCAGCGTTGAGGCTGGGTACCCCTACGAGCAGTACTTC.

As for this clone: The identical CDR3 is also encoded by other nucleotide sequences in the sample. The chain recombines TRBV30 with TRBJ2-6; unclear D gene. This CDR3 region has 14 residues. Looked up from germline, CDR1 is GTSNPN and CDR2 is SVGIG (reference sequence). V dropped 1 base and J dropped 0 bases, with 4 bases sitting between them. Here the CDR3 DNA reads TGTGCCTGGAGTGGGGGCTCTGGGGCCAACGTCCTGACTTTC. Its translation: CAWSGGSGANVLTF.

This chain uses TRBV19 with TRBJ1-2; 8 bases align to TRBD1. Unmatched junction bases numbered 17, after V lost 5 bases and J lost 9 bases. CDR3 length: 16 residues. Germline V CDR1 and CDR2: LNHDA, SQIVND (reference sequence). In DNA, the CDR3 is TGTGCCAGTAGTCCCCACCCGGGGACAGGTCTTCCGAGCTACACCTTC. As protein: CASSPHPGTGLPSYTF.

The V call is TRBV6-5, the J call TRBJ2-2; no definite D call. The CDR3 consists of 10 residues. The germline gives CDR1 MNHEY, CDR2 SVGAGI. V was clipped by 10 bases and J by 5 bases, with 5 bases between them. The CDR3 region is CAIGTGELFF. CDR3 in DNA: TGTGCCATCGGTACCGGGGAGCTGTTTTTT.

This rearrangement joins TRBV4-1 to TRBJ2-7, with 8 nucleotides matching TRBD1. The CDR3 loop spans 14 amino acids. The J segment lost 7 bases and the V segment lost 3 bases, leaving 8 bases of the junction unmatched. Germline V gives CDR1 MGHRA, CDR2 YSYEKL. CDR3 coding DNA: TGCGCCAGCAGCCAGATAGGACAGGGCAAAGAGCAGTACTTC. This translates into CASSQIGQGKEQYF.

This clone was picked up a small number of times. The V call is TRBV29-1, the J call TRBJ1-2; possible D gene TRBD1, 5 bases. Trimming pared 3 bases from V and 3 bases from J, leaving 11 bases between. CDR3 length equals 13 residues. Germline CDR1 and CDR2: SQVTM and ANQGSEA. This CDR3 reads CSVEIGTDYGYTF. The CDR3 coding sequence is TGCAGCGTTGAGATAGGGACGGACTATGGCTACACCTTC.

This clone was counted only a few times. The chain carries TRBV2 and TRBJ2-7, with no clear D. CDR3 length equals 13 residues. Trimming shortened V by 4 bases and J by 2 bases, and 9 bases separated the two germline ends. The germline CDR1 and CDR2 sequences are SNHLY and FYNNEI. The CDR3 reads CASSGPDTYEQYF. In DNA form, the CDR3 reads TGTGCCAGCAGTGGTCCTGACACCTACGAGCAGTACTTC.

The V gene is TRBV2, the J gene TRBJ1-2; a possible D gene is TRBD1 (6 bases). The V gene lost 7 bases and the J gene lost 6 bases, with 15 bases spanning the gap. Germline CDR1 and CDR2: SNHLY and FYNNEI. CDR3 length equals 13 residues. CDR3 in amino acids: CASMGRGSNGYTF. The CDR3, as DNA: TGTGCCAGCATGGGCAGGGGCTCTAATGGCTACACCTTC.

The V call is TRBV11-2, the J call TRBJ2-1; the D gene is possibly TRBD2 (5 bases). Between the trimmed V and J ends, which lost 7 bases and 6 bases, there was a span of 7 bases. Germline V CDR1 and CDR2: SGHAT, FQNNGV. The CDR3 is 11 residues long. CDR3 loop: CASIRGNEQFF. The CDR3 bases are TGTGCCAGCATCCGGGGCAATGAGCAGTTCTTC.

The gene calls are TRBV4-1 and TRBJ2-2, with TRBD2 identical over 7 bases. V lost 3 bases and J lost 4; bases outside the gene matches: 5. The germline CDR1 and CDR2 sequences are MGHRA and YSYEKL. This CDR3 is 15 amino acids long. In nucleotides, the CDR3 is TGCGCCAGCAGCCAGGGGACTACCGGCACCGGGGAGCTGTTTTTT. Its protein product is CASSQGTTGTGELFF.

CDR3 nucleotide sequence: TGTGCCAGCAGCTACGCGACTAGTGGCGAGCAGTTCTTC. It codes for CASSYATSGEQFF. The V call is TRBV5-4, the J call TRBJ2-1; D is possibly TRBD2 (6 bases). V gave up 3 bases and J gave up 10 bases, with 14 bases separating them. The V gene's germline CDR1 is SGHNT and CDR2 YYREEE (reference sequence). The CDR3 length is 13 residues. The full variable domain, its missing parts supplied by reference TRBV5-4 and TRBJ2-1, is ETGVTQSPTHLIKTRGQQVTLRCSSQSGHNTVSWYQQALGQGPQFIFQYYREEENGRGNFPPRFSGLQFPNYSSELNVNALELDDSALYLCASSYATSGEQFFGPGTRLTVL.

The J gene is TRBJ2-7, the V gene TRBV7-8; 10 nucleotides match TRBD2. With V trimmed by 0 bases and J by 6 bases, 11 bases remained unmatched. Germline values: CDR1 SGHVS, CDR2 FQNEAQ. CDR3 length equals 17 residues. The CDR3: CASSLASGGASGREQYF. The CDR3 DNA follows: TGTGCCAGCAGCTTAGCAAGCGGGGGGGCCTCAGGTCGCGAGCAGTACTTC.

CDR3 coding DNA: TGTGCCATCAGGGGGACTAGCAGGGACGGGACCGGGGAGCTGTTTTTT. This gives the protein CAIRGTSRDGTGELFF. The chain combines TRBV10-3 with TRBJ2-2, with 9 bases aligning to TRBD2. V lost 6 bases to trimming and J lost 5 bases; unmatched junction nucleotides: 10. The CDR3 contains 16 residues. Per germline, CDR1 ENHRY and CDR2 SYGVKD.

This clone was picked up a small number of times. This chain links TRBV25-1 with TRBJ2-5, with no clear D. V was cut by 1 base and J by 4 bases, with 10 bases left in between. This CDR3 contains 14 residues. Per germline, CDR1 MGHDK and CDR2 SYGVNS. CDR3 bases: TGTGCCAGCAGTGAATTTTCTGTCGGAGAGACCCAGTACTTC. This codes for CASSEFSVGETQYF.

CDR3 region: CASSLIFGGGTDTQYF. The CDR3 nucleotides read TGTGCCAGCAGCTTAATTTTTGGGGGCGGCACAGATACGCAGTATTTT. The J gene is TRBJ2-3, the V gene TRBV7-3, with D possibly TRBD1 on 6 matching bases. The CDR3 loop spans 16 amino acids. V lost 1 base and J lost 1, with 12 bases in between. Germline-derived CDR1 and CDR2 are SGHTA and FQGTGA.

Concerning this clone: Other DNA variants within this sample encode the same CDR3. The chain uses TRBV7-3 and TRBJ2-5; D perhaps matches TRBD1 (6 bases). The V end was cut by 4 bases, the J end by 3 bases, with 9 bases between. The germline gives CDR1 SGHTA, CDR2 FQGTGA. The CDR3 runs 13 residues. This CDR3 reads CASSSPGEETQYF. The CDR3 DNA reads as TGTGCCAGCAGCTCTCCAGGGGAAGAGACCCAGTACTTC.